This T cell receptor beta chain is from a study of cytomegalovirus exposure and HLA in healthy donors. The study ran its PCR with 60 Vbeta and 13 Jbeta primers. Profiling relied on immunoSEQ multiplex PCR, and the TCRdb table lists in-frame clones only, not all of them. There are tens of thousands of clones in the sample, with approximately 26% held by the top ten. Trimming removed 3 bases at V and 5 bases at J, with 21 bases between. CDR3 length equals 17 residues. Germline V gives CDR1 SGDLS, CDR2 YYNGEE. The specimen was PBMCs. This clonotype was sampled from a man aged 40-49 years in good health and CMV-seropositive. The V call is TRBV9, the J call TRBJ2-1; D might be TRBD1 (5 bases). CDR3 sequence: CASSDPKRGGPNNEQFF. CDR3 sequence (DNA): TGTGCCAGCAGCGACCCAAAAAGGGGTGGGCCAAACAATGAGCAGTTCTTC. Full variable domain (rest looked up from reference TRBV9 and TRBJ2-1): DSGVTQTPKHLITATGQRVTLRCSPRSGDLSVYWYQQSLDQGLQFLIQYYNGEERAKGNILERFSAQQFPDLHSELNLSSLELGDSALYFCASSDPKRGGPNNEQFFGPGTRLTVL.